This TCR beta chain originates from a study of T cell responses to AZD1222 COVID-19 vaccine. Profiled with immunoSEQ multiplex PCR; TCRdb holds only in-frame clones, not every one. The table records 75,000 to 95,000 clones, about 91% of them present only once. This CDR3 spans 14 amino acids. The germline V gene encodes CDR1 MNHEY and CDR2 SVGAGI. The V gene lost 5 bases and the J gene lost 4 bases, with 12 bases spanning the gap. The J gene is TRBJ1-5, the V gene TRBV6-5; the D is unclear. This sequence originates from an adult in good health. This specimen consisted of peripheral blood, obtained on day 0 of MenACWY control vaccination. For the CDR3, the DNA is TGTGCCAGCAGTAGTCGGAGCAAGAATCAGCCCCAGCATTTT. This encodes CASSSRSKNQPQHF.